These 10 T cell receptor beta chains were all obtained from the same sample, sequenced in a study of neurological immune-mediated disorders. TCRdb recomputed calls from the 5' RACE reads with MiXCR, one row per CDR3 protein. This repertoire shows under 75,000 distinct CDR3 sequences, about 3% found once; its top ten account for roughly 5%. Sequenced material: PBMCs. The receptors originated from a woman in her forties or fifties with multiple sclerosis.

This clonotype was recorded at least ten times. This chain uses TRBV20-1 with TRBJ1-2; D might be TRBD1 (5 bases). This CDR3 has 14 amino acids. Germline values: CDR1 DFQATT, CDR2 SNEGSKA (reference sequence). Trimming removed 1 base from V and 4 bases from J, with 13 bases in between. The CDR3 DNA follows: TGCAGTGCTAGAGTGAATCCCGGGACCTATGGCTACACCTTC. Translation: CSARVNPGTYGYTF.

There are many counts of this clonotype. The CDR3 here is CASSFDSMNTEAFF. As DNA, the CDR3 is TGTGCCAGCAGCTTTGACAGCATGAACACTGAAGCTTTCTTT. The chain couples TRBV6-1 to TRBJ1-1, with D possibly matching TRBD1 (5 bases). CDR1 MNHNS and CDR2 SASEGT come from the germline V gene. The length of the CDR3 is 14 residues. Trimming took 6 bases from V and 0 from J, leaving 11 bases between them.

This clonotype was recorded at least ten times. The chain has TRBV5-1 and TRBJ2-7; 7 bases match TRBD1. CDR1 is SGHRS, CDR2 YFSETQ, per germline. V was pared by 0 bases and J by 4 bases, with 7 bases of the junction left unmatched. CDR3 length: 15 residues. For the CDR3, the DNA is TGCGCCAGCAGCTTGGGGGACAGTTCACTTTACGAGCAGTACGTC. It encodes CASSLGDSSLYEQYV.

This clonotype came up many times. The chain has TRBV5-1 and TRBJ2-5; D is undetermined. V lost 5 bases and J 2 bases, leaving 10 bases between the germline ends. The germline gives CDR1 SGHRS, CDR2 YFSETQ. The CDR3 totals 13 residues. Here the CDR3 DNA reads TGCGCCAGCAGAATGGATACACAAGAGACCCAGTACTTC. Residues: CASRMDTQETQYF.

This clonotype was observed many times. This chain uses TRBV5-5 with TRBJ2-5; 8 bases are a match to TRBD2. Germline loops: CDR1 SGHKS, CDR2 YYEKEE (reference sequence). The CDR3 is made up of 16 amino acids. V lost 1 base, J lost 2 bases, and 7 bases stayed unmatched. Written as DNA, the CDR3 is TGTGCCAGCAGCTTGCAACCGGGACTAGGTCAAGAGACCCAGTACTTC. Protein product: CASSLQPGLGQETQYF.

This clonotype has a count of ten or more. The rearrangement links TRBV27 to TRBJ2-1, with 9 bases identical to TRBD2. This CDR3 contains 15 residues. V lost 5 bases to trimming and J lost 7 bases; unmatched junction nucleotides: 9. The germline CDR1 and CDR2 sequences are MNHEY and SMNVEV (reference sequence). The CDR3 loop is CASSPRVSGGNEQFF. For the CDR3, the DNA is TGTGCCAGCAGTCCCAGAGTTAGCGGGGGTAATGAGCAGTTCTTC.

This clonotype has only a few counts. A much larger clone differs from this one at a single base, so this may be a read error. The chain carries TRBV5-1 and TRBJ2-5, with TRBD2 matching 7 bases. The CDR3 is made up of 12 amino acids. Germline V gives CDR1 SGHRS, CDR2 YFSETQ. J was trimmed by 7 bases and V by 2 bases; bases with no gene match: 2. The CDR3 loop is CASSLERGTQYF. CDR3 nucleotides: TGCGCCAGCAGCTTAGAGCGGGGGACCCAGTACTTC.

This clonotype was observed many times. This chain uses TRBV5-1 with TRBJ2-3; the D gene is possibly TRBD1 (5 bases). The CDR3 has 14 residues. Germline CDR1 is SGHRS and CDR2 is YFSETQ. With 5 bases removed from V and 5 bases from J, the gap between germline ends came to 15 bases. The CDR3 loop reads CASREQARGDTQYF. Here the CDR3 DNA reads TGCGCCAGCAGGGAGCAGGCTAGGGGAGATACGCAGTATTTT.

This clonotype was seen at least ten times. This rearrangement joins TRBV7-2 to TRBJ1-3; no definite D call. CDR1 is SGHTA and CDR2 is FQGNSA in the germline V gene. The length of the CDR3 is 18 residues. V lost 0 bases, J lost 4 bases, and 19 bases lay in between. The CDR3 coding sequence is TGTGCCAGCAGCTTAGCTTGGTCGTCAGGAGTGTACGGAAACACCATATATTTT. This translates into CASSLAWSSGVYGNTIYF.

This clonotype showed up many times. The rearrangement links TRBV19 to TRBJ2-2, with D perhaps TRBD1 or TRBD2 (6 bases each). Per the germline V gene, CDR1 is LNHDA and CDR2 is SQIVND (reference sequence). This CDR3 has 14 amino acids. The V and J ends lost 10 bases and 6 bases respectively, with 18 bases between them. The CDR3 sequence: CATKVGGLSGELFF. CDR3 DNA: TGTGCCACCAAGGTCGGGGGCCTATCCGGGGAGCTGTTTTTT.